The 23 T cell receptor beta chains below all came from one sample that was sequenced in a study of blood T cell repertoires in COVID-19. TCRdb keeps only in-frame clones here, not all; method: immunoSEQ multiplex PCR. This table holds approximately 210,000 clones, around four fifths found once. The sequenced material came from peripheral blood. These receptors were obtained from a woman in her 50s with acute or convalescent COVID-19.

This rearrangement joins TRBV21-1 to TRBJ2-2; TRBD1 is taken as the D call from the table, unchecked against the DNA. TRBV21-1 is marked as a pseudogene. CDR3 length: 17 residues. CDR3: CASSKDQRPEGEGELFF. The CDR3 coding sequence is TGTGCCAGCAGCAAAGATCAGAGACCAGAGGGGGAAGGGGAGCTGTTTTTT.

V usage is TRBV6-5 and J usage is TRBJ2-3; 8 bases match TRBD1. The CDR3 runs to 14 residues. Germline trimming cut 7 bases from V and 7 bases from J; bases unmatched to any gene: 10. Germline assignment: CDR1 MNHEY and CDR2 SVGAGI. CDR3: CASTQGAPSNTQYF. Here the CDR3 DNA reads TGTGCCAGCACCCAGGGGGCGCCCTCAAATACGCAGTATTTT.

CDR3 amino acids: CASSLERPGSTDTQYF. DNA for the CDR3: TGCGCCAGCAGCTTGGAGCGTCCCGGGAGCACAGATACGCAGTATTTT. The rearrangement uses TRBV5-1 and TRBJ2-3; D is ambiguous. V lost 0 bases and J 0 bases, leaving 11 bases between the germline ends. In germline, CDR1 is SGHRS, CDR2 YFSETQ. This CDR3 spans 16 amino acids.

V is TRBV27 and J is TRBJ2-3; D is perhaps TRBD2 (5 bases). The germline CDR1 and CDR2 sequences are MNHEY and SMNVEV (reference sequence). CDR3 length: 13 amino acids. The V end was cut by 5 bases, the J end by 7 bases, with 13 bases between. The chain's CDR3 is CASSTKSDYTQYF. The CDR3 nucleotides read TGTGCCAGCAGTACTAAGTCGGACTATACGCAGTATTTT.

The chain recombines TRBV3-1 (or the pseudogene TRBV3-2) with TRBJ2-7, with D possibly TRBD2 on 5 matching bases. CDR1 LGHDT and CDR2 YNNKEL come from the germline V gene (reference sequence). There are 13 residues in the CDR3. Trimming took off 4 bases at V and 10 bases at J, with 17 bases between the two ends. For the CDR3, the DNA is TGTGCCAGCAGCCTGAGGACTCTGTCCAACCAGTACTTC. Residues: CASSLRTLSNQYF.

This chain links TRBV7-9 with TRBJ1-1; a weak D match, TRBD1 (6 bases). The V and J ends lost 5 bases and 6 bases respectively, with 19 bases between them. The CDR3 spans 15 residues. Looked up from germline, CDR1 is SEHNR and CDR2 is FQNEAQ (reference sequence). CDR3 residues: CASSVGGQLFSEAFF. CDR3 DNA sequence: TGTGCCAGCAGCGTGGGGGGGCAGCTCTTCTCTGAAGCTTTCTTT.

This clone has just one count. The chain has TRBV5-1 and TRBJ2-5, with a tentative D call TRBD1 (5 bases). The V and J ends lost 4 bases and 1 base respectively, with 14 bases between them. Looked up from germline, CDR1 is SGHRS and CDR2 is YFSETQ. The CDR3 is 15 residues long. The CDR3 coding sequence is TGCGCCAGCAGCACCCTGGGGCAGGCCCAAGAGACCCAGTACTTC. Its protein product is CASSTLGQAQETQYF.

V and J are TRBV18 and TRBJ2-7; tentatively, D is TRBD1 (7 bases). Germline loops: CDR1 KGHSH, CDR2 LQKENI. Deletions cut 5 bases from V and 7 bases from J, with 27 bases between. The length of the CDR3 is 17 residues. CDR3 residues: CASSATQGGTVRREQYF. CDR3 nucleotide sequence: TGTGCCAGCTCAGCCACTCAAGGGGGGACAGTGAGGCGAGAGCAGTACTTC.

This CDR3 is CASSLTGLNTEAFF. In DNA form, the CDR3 reads TGTGCCAGCAGCTTAACAGGGTTGAACACTGAAGCTTTCTTT. The gene calls are TRBV7-2 and TRBJ1-1, with D tentatively TRBD1 (6 bases). This CDR3 is built from 14 residues. The germline V gene encodes CDR1 SGHTA and CDR2 FQGNSA. V was pared by 2 bases and J by 0 bases, with 7 bases between.

The chain joins TRBV27 to TRBJ2-1, with D perhaps matching TRBD2 (5 bases). V lost 8 bases and J lost 4, with 15 bases in between. Germline-derived CDR1 and CDR2 are MNHEY and SMNVEV (reference sequence). The CDR3 has 14 amino acids. The CDR3 spells CASRLRSVYNEQFF. The CDR3 bases are TGTGCCAGCCGACTAAGGTCAGTGTACAATGAGCAGTTCTTC.

This clone was recorded a few times. The V call is TRBV28, the J call TRBJ1-4; 7 bases align to TRBD1. Germline lookup yields CDR1 MDHEN and CDR2 SYDVKM. This CDR3 contains 16 residues. After removal of 7 bases from V and 0 bases from J, the junction contained 8 bases not matched to a gene. CDR3: CASKLGQTTTNEKLFF. The CDR3 nucleotides are TGTGCCAGCAAACTGGGACAGACCACAACTAATGAAAAACTGTTTTTT.

The chain recombines TRBV2 with TRBJ2-7, with D possibly matching TRBD1 (5 bases). Germline CDR1 and CDR2: SNHLY and FYNNEI. The CDR3 spans 14 residues. V lost 2 bases to trimming and J lost 3 bases, with 11 bases between them. Here the CDR3 reads CASSEQGAIYEQYF. In nucleotides, the CDR3 is TGTGCCAGCAGTGAACAGGGTGCGATCTACGAGCAGTACTTC.

This clone has only one observation. The chain uses TRBV27 and TRBJ2-7, with D possibly matching TRBD1 (5 bases). The CDR3 sequence is 14 residues long. Germline CDR1 reads MNHEY; CDR2 reads SMNVEV (reference sequence). Between the trimmed V and J ends, which lost 4 bases and 1 base, there was a span of 11 bases. CDR3 in DNA: TGTGCCAGCAGTTGGGGCCTGGGGTCCTACGAGCAGTACTTC. It is translated as CASSWGLGSYEQYF.

The sample holds one count of this clone. The V gene is TRBV10-3, the J gene TRBJ2-3; a possible D gene is TRBD2 (6 bases). Trimming took off 11 bases at V and 4 bases at J, with 13 bases between the two ends. The CDR3 is made up of 12 amino acids. CDR1 and CDR2 (germline): ENHRY, SYGVKD. The CDR3, as DNA: TGTGCCTCCGGGGAGGTCTCAGATACGCAGTATTTT. Amino acid sequence: CASGEVSDTQYF.

The sample holds a few counts of this clone. The CDR3 sequence: CASSLGSGQGNEQFF. CDR3 nucleotide sequence: TGCGCCAGCAGCTTGGGGTCAGGTCAGGGTAATGAGCAGTTCTTC. This chain links TRBV5-1 with TRBJ2-1; D may be TRBD1 (5 bases). This CDR3 is 15 amino acids long. Trimming left V 0 bases short and J 7 bases short, with 14 bases between. Germline V gene data show CDR1 as SGHRS and CDR2 as YFSETQ.

The chain combines TRBV10-1 with TRBJ2-1; 7 nucleotides align to TRBD1. Losses at the gene ends were 6 bases for V and 8 bases for J; bases not matched to a gene: 10. The CDR3 has 14 residues. Germline assignment: CDR1 WNHNN and CDR2 SYGVQD (reference sequence). For the CDR3, the DNA is TGCGCCAGCAGCGAGGGGGCGCGTTACGATGAGCAGTTCTTC. Protein sequence: CASSEGARYDEQFF.

The rearrangement links TRBV5-1 to TRBJ2-3, with D perhaps TRBD2 (6 bases). The V end lost 0 bases, the J end lost 0 bases, and 8 bases lay between the germline ends. This CDR3 spans 15 amino acids. Germline V gene data show CDR1 as SGHRS and CDR2 as YFSETQ. The CDR3 DNA sequence: TGCGCCAGCAGCTTGGCCGGGACTAGCACAGATACGCAGTATTTT. Protein: CASSLAGTSTDTQYF.

In nucleotides, the CDR3 is TGTGCCAGCAGCTTAGCGGGGACAGATACGCAGTATTTT. Its translation is CASSLAGTDTQYF. The genes are TRBV11-2 and TRBJ2-3; D is possibly TRBD2 (5 bases). The CDR3 has 13 amino acids. The germline gives CDR1 SGHAT, CDR2 FQNNGV. V shed 1 base and J shed 3 bases, with 5 bases lying between them. Full variable domain (rest looked up from reference TRBV11-2 and TRBJ2-3): EAGVAQSPRYKIIEKRQSVAFWCNPISGHATLYWYQQILGQGPKLLIQFQNNGVVDDSQLPKDRFSAERLKGVDSTLKIQPAKLEDSAVYLCASSLAGTDTQYFGPGTRLTVL.

This sequence joins TRBV4-1 and TRBJ2-1, with TRBD2 matching 7 bases. The CDR3 is 17 residues long. The V and J ends lost 6 bases and 8 bases, in that order; junction bases with no gene match: 19. Germline V gives CDR1 MGHRA, CDR2 YSYEKL. The CDR3 coding sequence is TGCGCCAGCAGGGAAGAGCCGCGACTAGCCGCCTTGGATGAGCAGTTCTTC. Residues: CASREEPRLAALDEQFF.

The chain uses TRBV5-8 and TRBJ2-5, with TRBD1 identical over 9 bases. The CDR3 loop spans 14 amino acids. Germline V gives CDR1 SGHTS, CDR2 YDEGEE. J gave up 4 bases and V 3 bases, and 4 bases lay outside the gene matches. This CDR3 reads CASSSQGAPETQYF. CDR3 nucleotide sequence: TGTGCCAGCAGCTCACAGGGGGCCCCAGAGACCCAGTACTTC. Drawing the rest from reference TRBV5-8 and TRBJ2-5, the complete variable domain is EAGVTQSPTHLIKTRGQQATLRCSPISGHTSVYWYQQALGLGLQFLLWYDEGEERNRGNFPPRFSGRQFPNYSSELNVNALELEDSALYLCASSSQGAPETQYFGPGTRLLVL.

V is TRBV5-1 and J is TRBJ2-7, with 10 nucleotides matching TRBD2. The V and J ends lost 0 bases and 2 bases, in that order; junction bases with no gene match: 14. CDR1 is SGHRS, CDR2 YFSETQ, per germline. The CDR3 contains 19 residues. CDR3 DNA sequence: TGCGCCAGCAGCTTGGCAGGACTAGCGGATATTACCACAACCTACGAGCAGTACTTC. It translates to CASSLAGLADITTTYEQYF.

The chain carries TRBV5-6 and TRBJ2-1; 10 positions agree with TRBD1. The junction had 8 bases not matched to a gene; V was cut back by 4 bases and J by 10 bases. This CDR3 is built from 14 residues. Germline CDR1 SGHDT, CDR2 YYEEEE. The CDR3 DNA is TGTGCCAGCAGCGCGGACAGGGGGGATAGAGAGCAGTTCTTC. Its protein is CASSADRGDREQFF. Supplemented by reference TRBV5-6 and TRBJ2-1, the full variable domain reads DAGVTQSPTHLIKTRGQQVTLRCSPKSGHDTVSWYQQALGQGPQFIFQYYEEEERQRGNFPDRFSGHQFPNYSSELNVNALLLGDSALYLCASSADRGDREQFFGPGTRLTVL.

This sequence joins TRBV7-2 and TRBJ2-1; 7 bases are a match to TRBD1. After removal of 3 bases from V and 12 bases from J, the junction contained 5 bases not matched to a gene. The germline V gene has CDR1 SGHTA and CDR2 FQGNSA. The CDR3 sequence is 12 residues long. CDR3 DNA sequence: TGTGCCAGCAGCTTGGGACAGACTGGGCAGTTCTTC. Translating gives CASSLGQTGQFF.